Below are 26 T cell receptor beta chains sequenced from a single sample in a study of T cells after yellow fever vaccination. TCRdb re-called the 5' RACE reads with MiXCR, one entry per CDR3 protein. Of 120,000 to 150,000 distinct CDR3 sequences in the sample, around 7.7% were seen once. Sequenced material: CD4+ T cells sorted from PBMCs, taken 5 days after the yellow fever booster vaccination. These TCRs come from a man younger than 40 who received the YFV17D yellow fever vaccine.

This clonotype was counted a few times. The chain couples TRBV20-1 to TRBJ2-5; 8 bases agree with TRBD2. Germline V gives CDR1 DFQATT, CDR2 SNEGSKA (reference sequence). The CDR3 contains 14 residues. J gave up 7 bases and V 2 bases, and 9 bases lay outside the gene matches. In DNA, the CDR3 is TGCAGTGCTAGATCCTCGAGGGCGGGAGGGACCCAGTACTTC. Translating gives CSARSSRAGGTQYF.

This clonotype was counted a few times. The V and J genes are TRBV5-1 and TRBJ2-2; 8 positions match TRBD1. Trimming cost V 2 bases and J 0 bases; bases outside gene matches: 3. The CDR3 has 16 residues. CDR1 is SGHRS and CDR2 is YFSETQ in the germline V gene. CDR3 coding DNA: TGCGCCAGCAGCTTACGGACAGGGACGAACACCGGGGAGCTGTTTTTT. This sequence encodes CASSLRTGTNTGELFF.

The table lists this clonotype with many counts. The rearrangement joins TRBV5-1 to TRBJ2-1, with TRBD2 matching 10 bases. Germline CDR1 SGHRS, CDR2 YFSETQ. V lost 3 bases to trimming and J lost 0 bases; unmatched junction nucleotides: 6. This CDR3 region has 17 residues. The CDR3 loop reads CASSSGPSGSSYNEQFF. CDR3 coding DNA: TGCGCCAGCAGCTCCGGGCCTAGCGGGAGCTCCTACAATGAGCAGTTCTTC.

This clonotype has at least ten counts. The rearrangement uses TRBV11-2 and TRBJ2-1, with 11 bases lining up with TRBD1. Germline V gene data show CDR1 as SGHAT and CDR2 as FQNNGV. V lost 0 bases to trimming and J lost 8 bases; unmatched junction nucleotides: 9. This CDR3 comprises 17 residues. Here the CDR3 reads CASSLDNAGQGVYEQFF. The CDR3 DNA is TGTGCCAGCAGCTTAGACAACGCGGGACAGGGGGTTTATGAGCAGTTCTTC.

This clonotype was recorded many times. This chain connects TRBV20-1 to TRBJ2-7; no clear D gene. This CDR3 contains 11 residues. Trimming removed 2 bases at V and 5 bases at J, with 7 bases between. CDR1 is DFQATT, CDR2 SNEGSKA, per germline (reference sequence). The CDR3 here is CSARFEHEQYF. The CDR3, as DNA: TGCAGTGCTAGATTTGAACACGAGCAGTACTTC.

This clonotype was picked up many times. The chain is built from TRBV5-1 and TRBJ2-7, with D unclear. The V and J ends lost 2 bases and 1 base respectively, with 7 bases between them. In germline, CDR1 is SGHRS, CDR2 YFSETQ. The CDR3 spans 13 residues. CDR3 DNA: TGCGCCAGCAGCTTACGGCTATCCTACGAGCAGTACTTC. It specifies CASSLRLSYEQYF.

This clonotype was seen many times. J is TRBJ1-6 and V is TRBV14; possibly TRBD1 for D (5 bases). The CDR3 sequence is 15 residues long. V shed 0 bases and J shed 10 bases, with 13 bases lying between them. Germline V gene data show CDR1 as SGHDN and CDR2 as FVKESK. The CDR3 coding sequence is TGTGCCAGCAGCCAAGAAACAGGCCGATACTCACCCCTCCACTTT. It translates to CASSQETGRYSPLHF.

This clonotype was counted ten times or more. This rearrangement joins TRBV20-1 to TRBJ2-4; a weak D match, TRBD1 (6 bases). V was clipped by 7 bases and J by 0 bases, with 10 bases between them. Germline loops: CDR1 DFQATT, CDR2 SNEGSKA (reference sequence). The CDR3 sequence is 13 residues long. Written as DNA, the CDR3 is TGCAGTGTCGACAGGATAGCCAAAAACATTCAGTACTTC. Its translation: CSVDRIAKNIQYF.

The chain carries TRBV20-1 and TRBJ2-2; D gene uncertain. The CDR3 is 16 residues long. V was shortened by 0 bases and J by 2 bases, with 13 bases between the two germline ends. Germline CDR1 reads DFQATT; CDR2 reads SNEGSKA (reference sequence). Here the CDR3 reads CSARDSVLYNTGELFF. The CDR3 nucleotides read TGCAGTGCTAGAGATTCGGTACTATACAACACCGGGGAGCTGTTTTTT.

This clonotype has a count of ten or more. This chain connects TRBV3-1 to TRBJ2-7; 8 positions agree with TRBD2. The V gene end was trimmed by 1 base and the J gene end by 4 bases; junction bases not matched to a gene: 9. Germline V gives CDR1 LGHDT, CDR2 YNNKEL (reference sequence). The CDR3 covers 16 residues. The CDR3, as DNA: TGTGCCAGCAGCCAAGGGAGGCGGGGGGATGGTTACGAGCAGTACTTC. Its translation is CASSQGRRGDGYEQYF.

This clonotype has ten or more counts. The V and J genes are TRBV5-1 and TRBJ2-1, with 8 positions matching TRBD2. The CDR3 is 14 amino acids. The V segment lost 5 bases and the J segment 0 bases; nucleotides outside the gene matches: 1. Germline V lookup: CDR1 SGHRS, CDR2 YFSETQ. The CDR3 nucleotides are TGCGCCAGCAGTACTAGCGGCTCCTACAATGAGCAGTTCTTC. Translation gives CASSTSGSYNEQFF.

This clonotype has just a few counts. The rearrangement joins TRBV7-4 to TRBJ2-6, with 14 nucleotides matching TRBD2. Germline loops: CDR1 SGHVT, CDR2 SQSDAQ. After removal of 0 bases from V and 2 bases from J, the junction contained 18 bases not matched to a gene. The CDR3 loop spans 24 amino acids. DNA of the CDR3: TGTGCCAGCAGCTTAGCGGGTGTTCGGACTAGCGGGAGGCACGATAGGACTGGGGCCAACGTCCTGACTTTC. The encoded protein is CASSLAGVRTSGRHDRTGANVLTF. The full variable domain, with the rest looked up from reference TRBV7-4 and TRBJ2-6, is GAGVSQSPRYKVAKRGRDVALRCDSISGHVTLYWYRQTLGQGSEVLTYSQSDAQRDKSGRPSGRFSAERPERSVSTLKIQRTEQGDSAVYLCASSLAGVRTSGRHDRTGANVLTFGAGSRLTVL.

This clonotype was counted many times. V and J are TRBV11-2 and TRBJ1-4; possible D gene TRBD1, 6 bases. Germline assignment: CDR1 SGHAT and CDR2 FQNNGV. With 5 bases removed from V and 0 bases from J, the gap between germline ends came to 16 bases. The CDR3 totals 17 residues. The CDR3 is CASSPTRQAATNEKLFF. In nucleotides, the CDR3 is TGTGCCAGCAGCCCCACGCGACAGGCTGCAACTAATGAAAAACTGTTTTTT.

The CDR3 reads CSAPRARGHSPLHF. The CDR3 region has the DNA TGCAGTGCTCCACGGGCCAGGGGTCATTCACCCCTCCACTTT. The rearrangement links TRBV20-1 to TRBJ1-6, with a weak D call TRBD1 (6 bases). The germline V gene has CDR1 DFQATT and CDR2 SNEGSKA (reference sequence). This CDR3 spans 14 amino acids. Trimming removed 5 bases from V and 8 bases from J, with 16 bases in between.

The CDR3 sequence: CASSHGLASAKNIQYF. The DNA of the CDR3 is TGTGCCAGCAGCCACGGACTAGCGAGCGCCAAAAACATTCAGTACTTC. The rearrangement uses TRBV11-1 and TRBJ2-4; 9 nucleotides agree with TRBD2. J was trimmed by 1 base and V by 5 bases; bases with no gene match: 6. The CDR3 length is 16 residues. Looked up from germline, CDR1 is SGHAT and CDR2 is FQDESV (reference sequence).

This clonotype was seen many times. V gene TRBV10-3 combines with J gene TRBJ1-1; 9 positions match TRBD1. The V gene's germline CDR1 is ENHRY and CDR2 SYGVKD. Losses at the gene ends were 6 bases for V and 4 bases for J; bases not matched to a gene: 6. The CDR3 runs to 14 residues. Here the CDR3 DNA reads TGTGCCATCAGCGGACAGGGGCCGGTCACTGAAGCTTTCTTT. Amino acid sequence: CAISGQGPVTEAFF.

This clonotype was observed at least ten times. V and J are TRBV5-5 and TRBJ2-7, with D maybe TRBD1 (5 bases). Germline lookup yields CDR1 SGHKS and CDR2 YYEKEE (reference sequence). The CDR3 is 13 residues long. Between the trimmed V and J ends, which lost 3 bases and 3 bases, there was a span of 10 bases. Written as DNA, the CDR3 is TGTGCCAGCAGCTCCGCGACAGTCTACGAGCAGTACTTC. It is translated as CASSSATVYEQYF.

This clonotype has ten or more counts. This rearrangement joins TRBV20-1 to TRBJ2-7; 8 bases line up with TRBD2. The CDR3 is 14 residues long. Per the germline V gene, CDR1 is DFQATT and CDR2 is SNEGSKA (reference sequence). J lost 0 bases, V lost 2 bases, and 3 bases had no gene match. CDR3 coding DNA: TGCAGTGCTAGATCGGCGGGAGGCTCCTACGAGCAGTACTTC. Encoded protein: CSARSAGGSYEQYF.

This clonotype was seen only once. The chain links TRBV5-1 to TRBJ2-7; 10 positions match TRBD1. Germline CDR1 reads SGHRS; CDR2 reads YFSETQ. This CDR3 has 15 amino acids. The J segment lost 1 base and the V segment lost 3 bases, leaving 4 bases of the junction unmatched. In nucleotides, the CDR3 is TGCGCCAGCAGCTCCGGACAGGGGGATTCCTACGAGCAGTACTTC. It is translated as CASSSGQGDSYEQYF. Looking up the rest from reference TRBV5-1 and TRBJ2-7 gives the full variable domain: KAGVTQTPRYLIKTRGQQVTLSCSPISGHRSVSWYQQTPGQGLQFLFEYFSETQRNKGNFPGRFSGRQFSNSRSEMNVSTLELGDSALYLCASSSGQGDSYEQYFGPGTRLTVT.

As to this clonotype: The conserved final phenylalanine or tryptophan is absent from the CDR3, which likely points to a read error. The limits of the CDR3 on the DNA are not certain, so only TCRdb's listed CDR3 is given. The J gene is TRBJ1-6, the V gene TRBV1; the table's D call, TRBD1, has no DNA check behind it. TRBV1 represents a pseudogene. 15 amino acids form the CDR3, both terminal residues included. CDR3 sequence: CTSSEAPALQSHRHS.

V and J are TRBV5-1 and TRBJ2-6, with 7 positions matching TRBD1. Germline CDR1 reads SGHRS; CDR2 reads YFSETQ. Trimming cost V 9 bases and J 2 bases; bases outside gene matches: 11. The CDR3 is made up of 16 amino acids. The CDR3 sequence: CATSNTGVTGANVLTF. As DNA, the CDR3 is TGCGCCACTTCAAACACAGGGGTGACTGGGGCCAACGTCCTGACTTTC. Filled out from reference TRBV5-1 and TRBJ2-6, the complete variable domain reads KAGVTQTPRYLIKTRGQQVTLSCSPISGHRSVSWYQQTPGQGLQFLFEYFSETQRNKGNFPGRFSGRQFSNSRSEMNVSTLELGDSALYLCATSNTGVTGANVLTFGAGSRLTVL.

This clonotype was picked up many times. The chain joins TRBV10-3 to TRBJ2-5, with D unresolved. V was clipped by 3 bases and J by 4 bases, with 15 bases between them. Germline CDR1 is ENHRY and CDR2 is SYGVKD. CDR3 size: 15 residues. The CDR3 DNA sequence: TGTGCCATCAGTGACAACATCAAGAACGGAGAGACCCAGTACTTC. It specifies CAISDNIKNGETQYF.

This clonotype occurred many times. The J gene is TRBJ1-5, the V gene TRBV19, with TRBD1 identical over 8 bases. The CDR3 loop spans 15 amino acids. The V gene end was trimmed by 4 bases and the J gene end by 0 bases; junction bases not matched to a gene: 2. Germline assignment: CDR1 LNHDA and CDR2 SQIVND (reference sequence). Here the CDR3 DNA reads TGTGCCAGTAGTAGGACAGGGTATAGCAATCAGCCCCAGCATTTT. It is translated as CASSRTGYSNQPQHF.

This clonotype was recorded many times. The chain's CDR3 is CASRPQGQIYGYTF. CDR3 DNA: TGTGCCAGCAGACCCCAGGGACAGATCTATGGCTACACCTTC. The chain couples TRBV14 to TRBJ1-2; 7 bases are shared with TRBD1. The CDR3 has 14 residues. J was trimmed by 4 bases and V by 6 bases; bases with no gene match: 8. CDR1 SGHDN and CDR2 FVKESK come from the germline V gene.

This clonotype was detected ten times or more. The chain links TRBV5-1 to TRBJ2-5; D is unclear. The CDR3 extends over 16 amino acids. V was trimmed by 0 bases and J by 3 bases, leaving 15 bases between them. Per the germline V gene, CDR1 is SGHRS and CDR2 is YFSETQ. In nucleotides, the CDR3 is TGCGCCAGCAGCTTGGATATGATTTCGGCAGAAGAGACCCAGTACTTC. Residues: CASSLDMISAEETQYF.

This clonotype was counted at least ten times. The V gene is TRBV25-1, the J gene TRBJ1-1; D gene unclear. The CDR3 loop spans 17 amino acids. The germline CDR1 and CDR2 sequences are MGHDK and SYGVNS. The germline V and J ends were trimmed by 4 bases and 3 bases, with 21 bases remaining between them. CDR3 bases: TGTGCCAGCAGTGGGTCCGGGCGTCTCAGTACTGACACTGAAGCTTTCTTT. It specifies CASSGSGRLSTDTEAFF.